A single sample gave rise to the 2 T cell receptor beta chains below, sequenced in a study of vaccination and CD4 T cells after COVID-19. No antigen has been identified for these receptors. This sample's treatment: roughly 11-day PBMC culture with coronavirus spike peptide pools or control peptides (ViraFEST assay). Cultured CD4+ T cell DNA was sequenced using the Oncomine TCR Beta short-read assay. TCRdb fed the PCR reads into MiXCR, producing one record per CDR3 protein. The sample lists about 23,000 distinct CDR3 sequences, roughly 50% occurring once. The material sequenced was CD4+ T cells from blood, cultured in vitro. These receptors came from a human donor who had recovered from COVID-19.

The V gene is TRBV7-3, the J gene TRBJ2-7; tentatively, D is TRBD1 or TRBD2 (5 bases each). Trimming cost V 0 bases and J 4 bases, with 13 bases left between them. Germline-derived CDR1 and CDR2 are SGHTA and FQGTGA. CDR3 length equals 15 residues. The CDR3 DNA reads TGTGCCAGCAGCTTAACCGGTGGCAGGGAGTACGAGCAGTACTTC. Its translation: CASSLTGGREYEQYF.

The chain joins TRBV29-1 to TRBJ1-2; no clear D gene. The CDR3 spans 11 residues. The germline V gene encodes CDR1 SQVTM and CDR2 ANQGSEA. V was trimmed by 7 bases and J by 1 base, leaving 7 bases between them. The CDR3 nucleotides read TGCAGCGCGACTGATAACTATGGCTACACCTTC. Residues: CSATDNYGYTF. The full variable domain, completed using reference TRBV29-1 and TRBJ1-2, is SAVISQKPSRDICQRGTSLTIQCQVDSQVTMMFWYRQQPGQSLTLIATANQGSEATYESGFVIDKFPISRPNLTFSTLTVSNMSPEDSSIYLCSATDNYGYTFGSGTRLTVV.